These T cell receptor beta chains were read from a single sample in a study of identical twins. TCRdb reprocessed the 5' RACE reads with MiXCR, giving one entry per CDR3 protein. This table has hundreds of thousands of distinct CDR3 sequences, around 21% appearing once. This sample was also put to use in a study of T cells expressing NK-cell markers.

The sample was PBMCs. These receptors all stem from a woman under 30 in good health. Both conserved end residues are part of each CDR3. Each record gives: V gene, D gene, J gene, CDR3 length, clone size, CDR3 DNA, CDR3 protein. D genes are given only for firm matches. The size field is filled for only some rows; it gives once, few, many or a size class.

v_gene: TRBV29-1; d_gene: -; j_gene: TRBJ1-5; len: 14; abundance: few; CDR3nt: TGCAGCGTTGGTGGTGGGGGCCGCAATCAGCCCCAGCATTTT; CDR3aa: CSVGGGGRNQPQHF
v_gene: TRBV12-5; d_gene: TRBD2; j_gene: TRBJ2-1; len: 16; abundance: -; CDR3nt: TGTGCTAGTGGTTTGGTACAGGGACTAGCGGGCCATGAGCAGTTCTTC; CDR3aa: CASGLVQGLAGHEQFF
v_gene: TRBV12-3/TRBV12-4; d_gene: TRBD1; j_gene: TRBJ2-1; len: 15; abundance: many; CDR3nt: TGTGCCAGCAGTCTGACCAGGGGGATCTACAATGAGCAGTTCTTC; CDR3aa: CASSLTRGIYNEQFF
v_gene: TRBV5-6; d_gene: TRBD1; j_gene: TRBJ2-2; len: 18; abundance: -; CDR3nt: TGTGCCAGCAGCTTGGCCTATGGGACAGGGACTAACACCGGGGAGCTGTTTTTT; CDR3aa: CASSLAYGTGTNTGELFF
v_gene: TRBV20-1; d_gene: TRBD1; j_gene: TRBJ2-7; len: 12; abundance: few; CDR3nt: TGCAGTGCCCCGACAGGGCGAAGCGAGCAGTACTTC; CDR3aa: CSAPTGRSEQYF
v_gene: TRBV3-1; d_gene: TRBD2; j_gene: TRBJ2-1; len: 15; abundance: many; CDR3nt: TGTGCCAGCAGCCAGTACGCAGCGGGAGAAGTTGAGCAGTTCTTC; CDR3aa: CASSQYAAGEVEQFF
v_gene: TRBV5-6; d_gene: -; j_gene: TRBJ1-2; len: 11; abundance: few; CDR3nt: TGTGCCAGCAGCTTGAGTCAAGGAATTTCCTTC; CDR3aa: CASSLSQGISF
v_gene: TRBV20-1; d_gene: TRBD2; j_gene: TRBJ2-2; len: 14; abundance: few; CDR3nt: TGCAGTGCGACCCGGACTAGAGGGGCCGGGGAGCTGTTTTTT; CDR3aa: CSATRTRGAGELFF
v_gene: TRBV6-1; d_gene: -; j_gene: TRBJ2-7; len: 14; abundance: many; CDR3nt: TGTGCCAGCAGTCGAGCCACTAGTACCCACGAGCAGTACTTC; CDR3aa: CASSRATSTHEQYF
v_gene: TRBV12-3/TRBV12-4; d_gene: -; j_gene: TRBJ2-7; len: 12; abundance: -; CDR3nt: TGTGCCAGCACGTGGGACGGCTACGAGCAGTACTTC; CDR3aa: CASTWDGYEQYF
v_gene: TRBV7-8; d_gene: -; j_gene: TRBJ2-5; len: 12; abundance: -; CDR3nt: TGTGCCAGCAGCTTTTACATAGAGACCCAGTACTTC; CDR3aa: CASSFYIETQYF
v_gene: TRBV20-1; d_gene: -; j_gene: TRBJ2-7; len: 13; abundance: -; CDR3nt: TGCAGTGGAGGAGGTCGGGCCTCCTACGAGCAGTACTTC; CDR3aa: CSGGGRASYEQYF
v_gene: TRBV2; d_gene: -; j_gene: TRBJ1-2; len: 15; abundance: -; CDR3nt: TGTGCCAGCATTAAGGACATCGCTCGAATCTATGGCTACACCTTC; CDR3aa: CASIKDIARIYGYTF
v_gene: TRBV20-1; d_gene: -; j_gene: TRBJ2-7; len: 12; abundance: many; CDR3nt: TGCAGTGCTAGAGCAGGGCACTACGAGCAGTACTTC; CDR3aa: CSARAGHYEQYF
v_gene: TRBV12-3/TRBV12-4; d_gene: -; j_gene: TRBJ1-2; len: 15; abundance: -; CDR3nt: TGTGCCAGCAGTTTCATGTTGGGCCGGGGCTATGGCTACACCTTC; CDR3aa: CASSFMLGRGYGYTF
v_gene: TRBV9; d_gene: TRBD2; j_gene: TRBJ2-5; len: 15; abundance: -; CDR3nt: TGTGCCAGCAGCGTGAGCGGGATAAGAGAAGAGACCCAGTACTTC; CDR3aa: CASSVSGIREETQYF
v_gene: TRBV6-2/TRBV6-3; d_gene: -; j_gene: TRBJ2-7; len: 15; abundance: -; CDR3nt: TGTGCCAGCAGTTACCCGGGGTCTAAAACCTACGAGCAGTACTTC; CDR3aa: CASSYPGSKTYEQYF
v_gene: TRBV7-2; d_gene: -; j_gene: TRBJ2-4; len: 15; abundance: -; CDR3nt: TGTGCCAGCAGCTTAGTTGCGGGTCGCCAGGGCATTCAGTACTTC; CDR3aa: CASSLVAGRQGIQYF
v_gene: TRBV6-2/TRBV6-3; d_gene: -; j_gene: TRBJ1-5; len: 16; abundance: -; CDR3nt: TGTGCCAGCAGTCGGGACACCGGGGGTAGCAATCAGCCCCAGCATTTT; CDR3aa: CASSRDTGGSNQPQHF
v_gene: TRBV29-1; d_gene: -; j_gene: TRBJ2-1; len: 15; abundance: many; CDR3nt: TGCAGCGTAATTCACCTAGGGGGAGTCGACAATGAGCAGTTCTTC; CDR3aa: CSVIHLGGVDNEQFF
v_gene: TRBV12-3/TRBV12-4; d_gene: -; j_gene: TRBJ1-2; len: 13; abundance: many; CDR3nt: TGTGCCAGCGCAAGGCCACATTTCTATGGCTACACCTTC; CDR3aa: CASARPHFYGYTF
v_gene: TRBV10-3; d_gene: TRBD2; j_gene: TRBJ2-1; len: 13; abundance: few; CDR3nt: TGTGCCAGTCGACTAGCGGGGCTAAATGAGCAGTTCTTC; CDR3aa: CASRLAGLNEQFF
v_gene: TRBV10-1; d_gene: TRBD1; j_gene: TRBJ2-7; len: 14; abundance: many; CDR3nt: TGCGCCAGCAGTGAGGGTCAGGGGGCTTACGAGCAGTACTTC; CDR3aa: CASSEGQGAYEQYF
v_gene: TRBV6-2/TRBV6-3; d_gene: -; j_gene: TRBJ1-1; len: 15; abundance: few; CDR3nt: TGTGCCAGCAGTTACTCGGGCAGGAAGAACACTGAAGCTTTCTTT; CDR3aa: CASSYSGRKNTEAFF
v_gene: TRBV20-1; d_gene: -; j_gene: TRBJ2-4; len: 13; abundance: -; CDR3nt: TGCAGTGCTAGGAAGGGTGTTGAAAACATTCAGTACTTC; CDR3aa: CSARKGVENIQYF
v_gene: TRBV29-1; d_gene: -; j_gene: TRBJ1-5; len: 13; abundance: -; CDR3nt: TGCAGCGTCGCTTCTGACAGGAATCAGCCCCAGCATTTT; CDR3aa: CSVASDRNQPQHF
v_gene: TRBV11-2; d_gene: -; j_gene: TRBJ2-3; len: 16; abundance: many; CDR3nt: TGTGCCAGCAGCTCGCCCTACCGGTCTAGCACAGATACGCAGTATTTT; CDR3aa: CASSSPYRSSTDTQYF
v_gene: TRBV20-1; d_gene: TRBD2; j_gene: TRBJ2-1; len: 16; abundance: -; CDR3nt: TGCAGTGCAGCCCCCAGCGGGAGGGCCGGCAACAATGAGCAGTTCTTC; CDR3aa: CSAAPSGRAGNNEQFF
v_gene: TRBV29-1; d_gene: -; j_gene: TRBJ2-1; len: 14; abundance: many; CDR3nt: TGCAGCGGGGGAAGGGGCGAGCCCTACAATGAGCAGTTCTTC; CDR3aa: CSGGRGEPYNEQFF
v_gene: TRBV7-9; d_gene: -; j_gene: TRBJ2-1; len: 15; abundance: few; CDR3nt: TGTGCCAGCAGTGGGCAGGGGATTTCCTACAATGAGCAGTTCTTC; CDR3aa: CASSGQGISYNEQFF
v_gene: TRBV4-3; d_gene: -; j_gene: TRBJ2-7; len: 13; abundance: many; CDR3nt: TGCGCCAGCAGCCAAGACCCCGGTCACGAGCAGTACTTC; CDR3aa: CASSQDPGHEQYF
v_gene: TRBV15; d_gene: TRBD2; j_gene: TRBJ2-1; len: 16; abundance: few; CDR3nt: TGTGCCACCAGCAGAGTGATAGGGACTAGCGGGGCCCCCATGTTCTTC; CDR3aa: CATSRVIGTSGAPMFF
v_gene: TRBV20-1; d_gene: -; j_gene: TRBJ2-7; len: 13; abundance: -; CDR3nt: TGCAGTGCTAGATCCGGACAGTCCTACGAGCAGTACTTC; CDR3aa: CSARSGQSYEQYF
v_gene: TRBV15; d_gene: -; j_gene: TRBJ1-1; len: 13; abundance: few; CDR3nt: TGTGCCACCAGCGGGCGTATGAACACTGAAGCTTTCTTT; CDR3aa: CATSGRMNTEAFF
v_gene: TRBV6-5; d_gene: TRBD2; j_gene: TRBJ2-7; len: 16; abundance: -; CDR3nt: TGTGCCAGCAGTTACTCCCCAAGCGGGAGCAGAAACGAGCAGTACTTC; CDR3aa: CASSYSPSGSRNEQYF
v_gene: TRBV6-6; d_gene: -; j_gene: TRBJ2-5; len: 11; abundance: -; CDR3nt: TGTGCCAGCATCTTTTCGGAGACCCAGTACTTC; CDR3aa: CASIFSETQYF
v_gene: TRBV29-1; d_gene: TRBD1; j_gene: TRBJ2-6; len: 17; abundance: -; CDR3nt: TGCAGCGTGCGTGTGGGGACAGAACTTGGCGGGGCCAACGTCCTGACTTTC; CDR3aa: CSVRVGTELGGANVLTF
v_gene: TRBV12-3/TRBV12-4; d_gene: TRBD1; j_gene: TRBJ1-2; len: 13; abundance: -; CDR3nt: TGTGCCAGCAGTACCGGGACAGAAAGCCTCTACACCTTC; CDR3aa: CASSTGTESLYTF
v_gene: TRBV20-1; d_gene: -; j_gene: TRBJ2-3; len: 13; abundance: -; CDR3nt: TGCAGTGCTAGTGTGCCCGGTGCAGATACGCAGTATTTT; CDR3aa: CSASVPGADTQYF
v_gene: TRBV5-1; d_gene: -; j_gene: TRBJ2-7; len: 16; abundance: -; CDR3nt: TGCGCCACCGCAGCAGCCCCCGGGGGGCGAGCCTACGAGCAGTACTTC; CDR3aa: CATAAAPGGRAYEQYF
v_gene: TRBV19; d_gene: TRBD1; j_gene: TRBJ1-1; len: 14; abundance: few; CDR3nt: TGTGCCAGTAGCTTCACAGGGGTGAACACTGAAGCTTTCTTT; CDR3aa: CASSFTGVNTEAFF
v_gene: TRBV20-1; d_gene: -; j_gene: TRBJ1-3; len: 12; abundance: -; CDR3nt: TGCAGTGCTACCGCGTCTGGAAACACCATATATTTT; CDR3aa: CSATASGNTIYF
v_gene: TRBV7-2; d_gene: -; j_gene: TRBJ2-7; len: 14; abundance: few; CDR3nt: TGTGCCAGCAGCTTTGATAGGGGTGCCTACGAGCAGTACTTC; CDR3aa: CASSFDRGAYEQYF
v_gene: TRBV20-1; d_gene: -; j_gene: TRBJ1-5; len: 15; abundance: few; CDR3nt: TGCAGTGCTAGAGCGTTTGGGGGCATCAATCAGCCCCAGCATTTT; CDR3aa: CSARAFGGINQPQHF
v_gene: TRBV29-1; d_gene: -; j_gene: TRBJ2-5; len: 11; abundance: -; CDR3nt: TGCAGCGGAGGGTCCCTCGGGACCCAGTACTTC; CDR3aa: CSGGSLGTQYF
v_gene: TRBV25-1; d_gene: -; j_gene: TRBJ1-5; len: 16; abundance: many; CDR3nt: TGTGCCAGCAGTGATCGGGACGGTAATAGCAATCAGCCCCAGCATTTT; CDR3aa: CASSDRDGNSNQPQHF
v_gene: TRBV20-1; d_gene: -; j_gene: TRBJ2-2; len: 13; abundance: -; CDR3nt: TGCAGTGGCCGGGCGGCGGACACCGGGGAGCTGTTTTTT; CDR3aa: CSGRAADTGELFF
v_gene: TRBV7-9; d_gene: -; j_gene: TRBJ2-1; len: 15; abundance: -; CDR3nt: TGTGCCAGCAGCTTAGTAGGTGGGTCCTACAATAAGCAGTTCTTC; CDR3aa: CASSLVGGSYNKQFF
v_gene: TRBV20-1; d_gene: TRBD1; j_gene: TRBJ2-2; len: 16; abundance: once; CDR3nt: TGCAGTGCTAGAGATTATCGGACAGGGGGCTCTGGGGAGCTGTTTTTT; CDR3aa: CSARDYRTGGSGELFF
v_gene: TRBV6-5; d_gene: -; j_gene: TRBJ2-7; len: 14; abundance: many; CDR3nt: TGTGCCAGCAGTTACGTGGGGGCTTCCTACGAGCAGTACTTC; CDR3aa: CASSYVGASYEQYF
v_gene: TRBV6-5; d_gene: -; j_gene: TRBJ1-1; len: 15; abundance: few; CDR3nt: TGTGCCAGCAGTTACTCCGCAGGTATGGGCACTGAAGCTTTCTTT; CDR3aa: CASSYSAGMGTEAFF